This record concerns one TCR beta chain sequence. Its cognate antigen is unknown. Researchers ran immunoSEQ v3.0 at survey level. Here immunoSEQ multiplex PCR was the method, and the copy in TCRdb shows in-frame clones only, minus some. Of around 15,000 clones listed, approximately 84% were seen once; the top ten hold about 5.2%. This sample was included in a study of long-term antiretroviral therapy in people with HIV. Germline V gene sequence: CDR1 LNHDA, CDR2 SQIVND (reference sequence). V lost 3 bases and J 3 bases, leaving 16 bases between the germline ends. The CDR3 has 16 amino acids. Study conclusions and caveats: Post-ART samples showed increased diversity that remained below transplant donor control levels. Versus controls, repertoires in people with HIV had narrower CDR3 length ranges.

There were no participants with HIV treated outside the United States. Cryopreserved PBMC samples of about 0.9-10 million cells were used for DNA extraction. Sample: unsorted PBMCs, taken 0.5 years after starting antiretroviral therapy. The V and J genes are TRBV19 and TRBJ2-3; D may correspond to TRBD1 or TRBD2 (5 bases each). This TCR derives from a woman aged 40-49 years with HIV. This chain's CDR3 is CASSIGTLVPTDTQYF. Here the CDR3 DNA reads TGTGCCAGTAGTATCGGGACCTTGGTGCCGACAGATACGCAGTATTTT.